A single sample gave rise to the 14 T cell receptor beta chains below, sequenced in a study of cytomegalovirus exposure and HLA in healthy donors. The PCR ran on 60 Vbeta and 13 Jbeta primers. The protocol was immunoSEQ multiplex PCR, while the TCRdb copy is restricted to in-frame clones and leaves out a portion. The table lists around 49,000 clones, over 60% of them singletons. Material for sequencing was PBMCs. These receptors originate from a man aged 25 to 45 in good health and CMV-seropositive.

The rearrangement joins TRBV29-1 to TRBJ1-1; D uncertain. The germline gives CDR1 SQVTM, CDR2 ANQGSEA. With 4 bases removed from V and 2 bases from J, the gap between germline ends came to 5 bases. The length of the CDR3 is 11 residues. CDR3 nucleotide sequence: TGCAGCGTTGCCCTAAACACTGAAGCTTTCTTT. It codes for CSVALNTEAFF.

V and J are TRBV9 and TRBJ2-1, with 7 bases aligning to TRBD1. This CDR3 has 13 residues. V gave up 6 bases and J gave up 7 bases; unmatched junction bases: 7. Germline CDR1 and CDR2: SGDLS and YYNGEE. CDR3 sequence: CASKDRSENEQFF. CDR3 coding DNA: TGTGCCAGCAAGGACAGGTCGGAGAATGAGCAGTTCTTC.

The V call is TRBV2, the J call TRBJ2-6; the D is unclear. Germline values: CDR1 SNHLY, CDR2 FYNNEI. The germline V and J ends were trimmed by 6 bases and 0 bases, with 15 bases remaining between them. This CDR3 is built from 17 residues. Written as DNA, the CDR3 is TGTGCCAGCAGGGCGGATAATCCCAACTCTGGGGCCAACGTCCTGACTTTC. This translates into CASRADNPNSGANVLTF.

The V call is TRBV9, the J call TRBJ1-1; D gene unclear. CDR3 length: 16 residues. Looked up from germline, CDR1 is SGDLS and CDR2 is YYNGEE. The V gene lost 6 bases and the J gene lost 0 bases, with 18 bases spanning the gap. The CDR3 region is CASTPFGGSLNTEAFF. Here the CDR3 DNA reads TGTGCCAGCACCCCCTTTGGAGGGTCGCTGAACACTGAAGCTTTCTTT.

This sequence joins TRBV2 and TRBJ1-4; D might be TRBD1 (5 bases). CDR1 and CDR2 from the germline V gene are SNHLY and FYNNEI. V was pared by 7 bases and J by 0 bases, with 18 bases between. The CDR3 has 17 amino acids. CDR3: CASIGGGPGATNEKLFF. The CDR3 coding sequence is TGTGCCAGCATTGGGGGGGGACCGGGAGCAACTAATGAAAAACTGTTTTTT.

This chain joins TRBV2 and TRBJ2-1, with 7 bases aligning to TRBD2. Germline V gene data show CDR1 as SNHLY and CDR2 as FYNNEI. The V segment lost 7 bases and the J segment 0 bases; nucleotides outside the gene matches: 12. The CDR3 is 17 amino acids. CDR3 in DNA: TGTGCCAGCACCGGGGGGTTATCCTATAGCTCCTACAATGAGCAGTTCTTC. It encodes CASTGGLSYSSYNEQFF.

The DNA for the CDR3 is TGTGCCAGCAGTGAATTGGCAGGGTTGCCCGGGGAGCTGTTTTTT. Its protein is CASSELAGLPGELFF. The chain recombines TRBV2 with TRBJ2-2; D is possibly TRBD1 (5 bases). Germline-derived CDR1 and CDR2 are SNHLY and FYNNEI. Trimming pared 2 bases from V and 6 bases from J, leaving 13 bases between. The CDR3 consists of 15 residues.

The V and J genes are TRBV29-1 and TRBJ1-3, with D maybe TRBD1 (5 bases). V gave up 2 bases and J gave up 0 bases, with 11 bases separating them. Germline lookup yields CDR1 SQVTM and CDR2 ANQGSEA. CDR3 length equals 15 residues. The CDR3: CSVESATVSGNTIYF. For the CDR3, the DNA is TGCAGCGTTGAATCGGCGACAGTCTCTGGAAACACCATATATTTT.

The chain is built from TRBV7-8 and TRBJ1-1; D remains ambiguous. Trimming removed 5 bases from V and 4 bases from J, with 14 bases in between. Germline V gene lookup returns CDR1 SGHVS and CDR2 FQNEAQ. The CDR3 contains 14 residues. CDR3 amino acids: CASSLGGFSTEAFF. The CDR3 nucleotides are TGTGCCAGCAGCCTCGGCGGGTTTTCCACTGAAGCTTTCTTT.

The chain links TRBV7-2 to TRBJ2-1; 12 bases map to TRBD2. This CDR3 contains 18 residues. Germline-derived CDR1 and CDR2 are SGHTA and FQGNSA. Trimming at V came to 1 base and at J to 8 bases, leaving 12 bases not matched to a gene. The CDR3 spells CASSLGAWRTSGVDEQFF. Written as DNA, the CDR3 is TGTGCCAGCAGCTTAGGGGCATGGCGGACTAGCGGGGTGGATGAGCAGTTCTTC. Filled out from reference TRBV7-2 and TRBJ2-1, the complete variable domain reads GAGVSQSPSNKVTEKGKDVELRCDPISGHTALYWYRQSLGQGLEFLIYFQGNSAPDKSGLPSDRFSAERTGGSVSTLTIQRTQQEDSAVYLCASSLGAWRTSGVDEQFFGPGTRLTVL.

The rearrangement uses TRBV5-4 and TRBJ2-6; 7 positions match TRBD1. J lost 0 bases, V lost 3 bases, and 9 bases had no gene match. Germline V gene data show CDR1 as SGHNT and CDR2 as YYREEE (reference sequence). The CDR3 is made up of 18 amino acids. The CDR3 spells CASSSWGQRSSGANVLTF. DNA for the CDR3: TGTGCCAGCAGCTCCTGGGGACAGCGGAGCTCTGGGGCCAACGTCCTGACTTTC.

This rearrangement joins TRBV5-1 to TRBJ2-1; 7 nucleotides match TRBD1. V was pared by 2 bases and J by 4 bases, with 6 bases of the junction left unmatched. Germline CDR1 and CDR2: SGHRS and YFSETQ. This CDR3 is built from 15 residues. CDR3 sequence reads: CASSFTGATYNEQFF. As DNA, the CDR3 is TGCGCCAGCAGCTTCACAGGGGCCACTTACAATGAGCAGTTCTTC.

This clone is medium-sized (0.01 to 0.1%) within its sample. The chain carries TRBV28 and TRBJ2-1; tentatively, D is TRBD2 (6 bases). The CDR3 has 14 residues. The germline V gene encodes CDR1 MDHEN and CDR2 SYDVKM. The V end lost 4 bases, the J end lost 7 bases, and 14 bases lay between the germline ends. The DNA for the CDR3 is TGTGCCAGCAGTTCACCGCACCGGGGGAATGAGCAGTTCTTC. It encodes CASSSPHRGNEQFF. Looking up the rest from reference TRBV28 and TRBJ2-1 gives the full variable domain: DVKVTQSSRYLVKRTGEKVFLECVQDMDHENMFWYRQDPGLGLRLIYFSYDVKMKEKGDIPEGYSVSREKKERFSLILESASTNQTSMYLCASSSPHRGNEQFFGPGTRLTVL.

The chain is built from TRBV6-5 and TRBJ1-2, with 12 bases lining up with TRBD1. Looked up from germline, CDR1 is MNHEY and CDR2 is SVGAGI. After removal of 5 bases from V and 7 bases from J, the junction contained 5 bases not matched to a gene. The CDR3 runs 14 residues. CDR3 DNA sequence: TGTGCCAGCAGTGGGCGGGGACAGGGGGCTGGCTACACCTTC. Amino acids: CASSGRGQGAGYTF.